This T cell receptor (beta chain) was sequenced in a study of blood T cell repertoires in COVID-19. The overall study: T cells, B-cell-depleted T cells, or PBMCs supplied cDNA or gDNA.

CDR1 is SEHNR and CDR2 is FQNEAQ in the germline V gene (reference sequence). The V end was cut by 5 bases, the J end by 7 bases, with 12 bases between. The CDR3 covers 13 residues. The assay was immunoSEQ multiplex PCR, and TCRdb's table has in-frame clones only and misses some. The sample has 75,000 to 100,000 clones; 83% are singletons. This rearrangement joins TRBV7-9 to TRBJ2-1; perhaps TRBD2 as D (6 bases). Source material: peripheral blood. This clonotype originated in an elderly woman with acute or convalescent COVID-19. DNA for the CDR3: TGTGCCAGCAGCATTGGAGGGCAGAATGAGCAGTTCTTC. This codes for CASSIGGQNEQFF.